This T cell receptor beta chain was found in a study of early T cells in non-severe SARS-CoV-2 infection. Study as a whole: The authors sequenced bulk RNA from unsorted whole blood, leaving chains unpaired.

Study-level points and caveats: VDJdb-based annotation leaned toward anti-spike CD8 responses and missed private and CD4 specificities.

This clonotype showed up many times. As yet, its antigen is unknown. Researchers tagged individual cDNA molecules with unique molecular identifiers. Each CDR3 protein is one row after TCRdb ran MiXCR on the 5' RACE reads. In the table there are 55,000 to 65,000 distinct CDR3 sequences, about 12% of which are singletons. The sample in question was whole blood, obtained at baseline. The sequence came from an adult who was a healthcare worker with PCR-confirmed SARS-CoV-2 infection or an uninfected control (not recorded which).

CDR3 protein: CASNRQDGLNTEAFF. CDR3 sequence (DNA): TGTGCCTCCAATCGACAGGACGGCTTGAACACTGAAGCTTTCTTT. The chain joins TRBV7-2 to TRBJ1-1, with a weak D call TRBD1 (6 bases). The CDR3 has 15 residues. In germline, CDR1 is SGHTA, CDR2 FQGNSA. V shed 11 bases and J shed 0 bases, with 19 bases lying between them. The whole variable domain, remainder taken from reference TRBV7-2 and TRBJ1-1, is GAGVSQSPSNKVTEKGKDVELRCDPISGHTALYWYRQSLGQGLEFLIYFQGNSAPDKSGLPSDRFSAERTGGSVSTLTIQRTQQEDSAVYLCASNRQDGLNTEAFFGQGTRLTVV.